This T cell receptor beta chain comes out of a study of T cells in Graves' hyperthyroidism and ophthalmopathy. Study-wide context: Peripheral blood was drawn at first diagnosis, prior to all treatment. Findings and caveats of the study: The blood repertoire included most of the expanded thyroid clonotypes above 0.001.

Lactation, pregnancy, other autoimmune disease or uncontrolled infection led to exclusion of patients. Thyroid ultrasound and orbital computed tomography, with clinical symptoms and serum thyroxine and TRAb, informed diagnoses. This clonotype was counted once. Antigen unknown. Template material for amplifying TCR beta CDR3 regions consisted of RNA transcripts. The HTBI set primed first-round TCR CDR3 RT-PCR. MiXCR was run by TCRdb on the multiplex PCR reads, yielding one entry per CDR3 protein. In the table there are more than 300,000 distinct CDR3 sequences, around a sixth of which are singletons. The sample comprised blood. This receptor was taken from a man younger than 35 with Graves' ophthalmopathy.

CDR3 nucleotides: TGCGCCAGCAGCCCAGGGACTAGCTATGAGACCCAGTACTTC. This encodes CASSPGTSYETQYF. The V and J genes are TRBV5-1 and TRBJ2-5; 9 nucleotides agree with TRBD2. CDR1 is SGHRS and CDR2 is YFSETQ in the germline V gene. The CDR3 length is 14 residues. The J segment lost 5 bases and the V segment lost 4 bases, leaving 6 bases of the junction unmatched.